Listed below are T cell receptor beta chains from one sample, sequenced in a study of liver allograft versus peripheral blood T cells. TCRdb called the reads again in MiXCR, with one record for every CDR3 protein. The sample records some 14,000 distinct CDR3 sequences, around 18% being singletons. All receptors come from a human patient who had a liver transplant. Among the T cells, some may be from the graft donor. CDR3s include the opening cysteine and the closing phenylalanine or tryptophan. The D gene is left open where the match is weak. Rows may omit the clone size; those that give it use once, few, many or a size class.

d_gene | len | j_gene | v_gene | abundance | CDR3nt | CDR3aa
TRBD1 | 16 | TRBJ1-1 | TRBV15 | - | TGTGCCATCAGCAGAGAGCGACAGGGTATGAACACTGAAGCTTTCTTT | CAISRERQGMNTEAFF
- | 13 | TRBJ2-7 | TRBV7-3 | - | TGTGCCAGCAGCTCAGCACGGGACGGCGAGCAGTACTTC | CASSSARDGEQYF
- | 13 | TRBJ2-2 | TRBV2 | - | TGTGCCAGCAACTGGGGTTTGGACGGGGAGCTGTTTTTT | CASNWGLDGELFF
TRBD2 | 14 | TRBJ2-1 | TRBV20-1 | - | TGCAGTGCGCCTAGGCCTAGCGGGAGCAATGAGCAGTTCTTC | CSAPRPSGSNEQFF
TRBD1 | 14 | TRBJ2-3 | TRBV25-1 | few | TGTGCCAGCAGTGACAGGGGGCGCGTAGATACGCAGTATTTT | CASSDRGRVDTQYF
TRBD1 | 15 | TRBJ2-1 | TRBV7-2 | many | TGTGCCAGCAGCGGACAGGGAGGCCCCTACAATGAGCAGTTCTTC | CASSGQGGPYNEQFF
- | 13 | TRBJ1-5 | TRBV6-2/TRBV6-3 | medium-sized | TGTGCCAGCAGTTACTCGAAGGTTCAGCCCCAGCATTTT | CASSYSKVQPQHF
- | 14 | TRBJ2-3 | TRBV15 | medium-sized | TGTGCCACCAGCAGAGGGACTAGCACAGATACGCAGTATTTT | CATSRGTSTDTQYF
- | 14 | TRBJ2-7 | TRBV20-1 | - | TGCAGTGCTAAGCTTACAGGGAAACGCTCCGAGCAGTACTTC | CSAKLTGKRSEQYF
TRBD1 | 16 | TRBJ2-2 | TRBV6-6 | medium-sized | TGTGCCAGCAGCCTATCCGGGACAGGGAACACCGGGGAGCTGTTTTTT | CASSLSGTGNTGELFF
- | 13 | TRBJ2-1 | TRBV11-3 | few | TGTGCCAGCAGCCTCGGACAGTACAATGAGCAGTTCTTC | CASSLGQYNEQFF
- | 15 | TRBJ1-2 | TRBV13 | medium-sized | TGTGCCAGCAGCTTAGCGCGGGAGGGGGTCGGTGGCTACACCTTC | CASSLAREGVGGYTF
- | 17 | TRBJ2-6 | TRBV18 | medium-sized | TGTGCCAGCTCACCACCCGACGGAGAATCTGGGGCCAACGTCCTGACTTTC | CASSPPDGESGANVLTF
- | 15 | TRBJ1-5 | TRBV27 | - | TGTGCCAGCAGTCTAGAGGGGGGCAGGGGACAGCCCCAGCATTTT | CASSLEGGRGQPQHF
TRBD2 | 15 | TRBJ2-1 | TRBV7-9 | many | TGTGCCAGCAGCTTATCGGCTAGCGGCTACAATGAGCAGTTCTTC | CASSLSASGYNEQFF
- | 18 | TRBJ1-5 | TRBV27 | medium-sized | TGTGCCAGCAGTTTAAGGCGGGGGGGGACGGGCGGCAATCAGCCCCAGCATTTT | CASSLRRGGTGGNQPQHF